This entry lists 6 T cell receptor beta chains sequenced from one sample in a study of blood T cell repertoires in COVID-19. Sequencing used immunoSEQ multiplex PCR; TCRdb keeps in-frame clones, though not all of them. The data hold about 100,000 clones, with approximately 89% observed a single time. The sample consisted of peripheral blood. The receptors were gathered from a man over 45 with active COVID-19.

V gene TRBV19 combines with J gene TRBJ2-5, with TRBD1 matching 8 bases. There are 15 residues in the CDR3. Germline loops: CDR1 LNHDA, CDR2 SQIVND (reference sequence). Germline trimming cut 4 bases from V and 2 bases from J; bases unmatched to any gene: 6. CDR3: CASSKTGVRQETQYF. Here the CDR3 DNA reads TGTGCCAGTAGTAAGACAGGGGTTCGGCAAGAGACCCAGTACTTC.

Here the CDR3 DNA reads TGTGCCACCTCAGTCGCTGGAAACACCATATATTTT. Its translation is CATSVAGNTIYF. The rearrangement joins TRBV6-5 to TRBJ1-3; D unclear. The CDR3 spans 12 residues. The V end lost 10 bases, the J end lost 2 bases, and 9 bases lay between the germline ends. In germline, CDR1 is MNHEY, CDR2 SVGAGI.

The V and J genes are TRBV2 and TRBJ2-7, with D maybe TRBD2 (5 bases). The CDR3 is made up of 13 amino acids. Trimming took 4 bases from V and 3 from J, leaving 10 bases between them. Germline V lookup: CDR1 SNHLY, CDR2 FYNNEI. The CDR3 bases are TGTGCCAGCAGTGCCGGGGTCAGCTACGAGCAGTACTTC. It is translated as CASSAGVSYEQYF.

This chain uses TRBV6-5 with TRBJ1-5; D unresolved. This CDR3 has 15 amino acids. Germline values: CDR1 MNHEY, CDR2 SVGAGI. V dropped 7 bases and J dropped 0 bases, with 13 bases sitting between them. CDR3 in amino acids: CASKVRGSSNQPQHF. DNA for the CDR3: TGTGCCAGCAAAGTGAGAGGTTCTAGCAATCAGCCCCAGCATTTT.

The chain uses TRBV7-9 and TRBJ2-1; no firm D call. This CDR3 spans 16 amino acids. Trimming stripped 3 bases from V and 2 bases from J, with 14 bases between. Germline V CDR1 and CDR2: SEHNR, FQNEAQ (reference sequence). The CDR3 nucleotides read TGTGCCAGCAGCTTCCCCTATTCCCCGGCCTACAATGAGCAGTTCTTC. It is translated as CASSFPYSPAYNEQFF. Combining the CDR3 with reference TRBV7-9 and TRBJ2-1 gives the whole variable domain DTGVSQNPRHKITKRGQNVTFRCDPISEHNRLYWYRQTLGQGPEFLTYFQNEAQLEKSRLLSDRFSAERPKGSFSTLEIQRTEQGDSAMYLCASSFPYSPAYNEQFFGPGTRLTVL.

The chain couples TRBV27 to TRBJ1-3; TRBD1 is a possible D gene (6 bases). The CDR3 consists of 15 residues. Germline V CDR1 and CDR2: MNHEY, SMNVEV (reference sequence). Trimming cost V 2 bases and J 2 bases, with 10 bases left between them. The CDR3 protein is CASSLNRAAGNTIYF. In nucleotides, the CDR3 is TGTGCCAGCAGTTTAAACAGGGCGGCTGGAAACACCATATATTTT.